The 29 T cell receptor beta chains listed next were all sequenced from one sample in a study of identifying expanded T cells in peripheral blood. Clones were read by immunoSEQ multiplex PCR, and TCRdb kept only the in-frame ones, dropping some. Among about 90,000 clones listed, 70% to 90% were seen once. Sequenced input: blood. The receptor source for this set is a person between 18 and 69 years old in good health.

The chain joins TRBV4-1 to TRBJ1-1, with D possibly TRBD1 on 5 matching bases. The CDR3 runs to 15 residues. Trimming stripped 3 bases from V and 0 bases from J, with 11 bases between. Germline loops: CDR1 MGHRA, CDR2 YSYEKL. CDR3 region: CASSQGPHLNTEAFF. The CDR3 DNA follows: TGCGCCAGCAGCCAGGGGCCACACTTGAACACTGAAGCTTTCTTT.

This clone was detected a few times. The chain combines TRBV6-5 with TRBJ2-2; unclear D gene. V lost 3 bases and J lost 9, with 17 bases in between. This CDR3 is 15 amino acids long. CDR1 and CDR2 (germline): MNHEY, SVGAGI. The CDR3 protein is CASSYVQRSWRELFF. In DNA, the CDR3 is TGTGCCAGCAGTTATGTCCAGCGCAGTTGGAGGGAGCTGTTTTTT.

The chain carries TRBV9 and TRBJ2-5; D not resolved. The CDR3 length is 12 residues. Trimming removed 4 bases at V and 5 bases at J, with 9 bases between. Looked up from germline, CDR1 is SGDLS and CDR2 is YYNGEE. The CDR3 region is CASSLDGETQYF. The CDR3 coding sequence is TGTGCCAGCAGCTTGGATGGGGAGACCCAGTACTTC.

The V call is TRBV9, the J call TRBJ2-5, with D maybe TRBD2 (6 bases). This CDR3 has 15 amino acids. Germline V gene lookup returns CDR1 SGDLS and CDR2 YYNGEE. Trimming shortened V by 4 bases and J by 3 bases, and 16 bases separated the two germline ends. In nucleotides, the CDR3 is TGTGCCAGCAGCAGCCGGGCGGGGCCTGAAGAGACCCAGTACTTC. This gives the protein CASSSRAGPEETQYF. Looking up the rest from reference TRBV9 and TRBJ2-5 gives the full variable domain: DSGVTQTPKHLITATGQRVTLRCSPRSGDLSVYWYQQSLDQGLQFLIQYYNGEERAKGNILERFSAQQFPDLHSELNLSSLELGDSALYFCASSSRAGPEETQYFGPGTRLLVL.

The CDR3 region has the DNA TGTGCCACCAGCAGAGGCGTCGGGGCCTACGAGCAGTACTTC. It codes for CATSRGVGAYEQYF. This rearrangement joins TRBV15 to TRBJ2-7, with D possibly matching TRBD2 (5 bases). The germline gives CDR1 LNHNV, CDR2 YYDKDF (reference sequence). This CDR3 has 14 amino acids. V lost 1 base and J 2 bases, leaving 9 bases between the germline ends.

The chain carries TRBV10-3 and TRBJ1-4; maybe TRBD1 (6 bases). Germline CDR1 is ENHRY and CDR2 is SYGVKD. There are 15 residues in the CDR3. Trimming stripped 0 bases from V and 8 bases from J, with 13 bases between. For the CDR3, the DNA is TGTGCCATCAGTGAGTCCCGGGGGCGCGGGGAAAAACTGTTTTTT. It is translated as CAISESRGRGEKLFF.

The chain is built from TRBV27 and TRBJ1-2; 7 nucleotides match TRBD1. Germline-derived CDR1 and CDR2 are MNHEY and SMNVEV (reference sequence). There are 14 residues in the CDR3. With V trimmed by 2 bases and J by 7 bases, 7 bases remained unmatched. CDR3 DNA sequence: TGTGCCAGCAGTTTAGAAGGGGGCATTGGTGGCTACACCTTC. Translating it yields CASSLEGGIGGYTF.

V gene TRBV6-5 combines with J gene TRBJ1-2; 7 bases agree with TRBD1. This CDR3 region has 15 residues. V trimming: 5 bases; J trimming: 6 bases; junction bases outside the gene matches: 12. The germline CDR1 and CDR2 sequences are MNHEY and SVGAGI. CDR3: CASSPQHRGVDGYTF. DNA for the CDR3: TGTGCCAGCAGTCCCCAGCACAGGGGAGTTGATGGCTACACCTTC.

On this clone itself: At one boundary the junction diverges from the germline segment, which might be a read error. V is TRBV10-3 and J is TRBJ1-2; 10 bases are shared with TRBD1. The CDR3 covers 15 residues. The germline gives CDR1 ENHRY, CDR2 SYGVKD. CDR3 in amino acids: CAISFGQGVFYGHTF. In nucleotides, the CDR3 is TGTGCCATCAGTTTTGGACAGGGGGTTTTCTATGGCCACACCTTC.

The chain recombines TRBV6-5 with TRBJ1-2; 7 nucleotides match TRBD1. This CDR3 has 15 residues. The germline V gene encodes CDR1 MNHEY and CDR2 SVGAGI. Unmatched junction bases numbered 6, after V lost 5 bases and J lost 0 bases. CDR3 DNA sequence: TGTGCCAGCAGTGGATGGGACAGAGCTAACTATGGCTACACCTTC. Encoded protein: CASSGWDRANYGYTF.

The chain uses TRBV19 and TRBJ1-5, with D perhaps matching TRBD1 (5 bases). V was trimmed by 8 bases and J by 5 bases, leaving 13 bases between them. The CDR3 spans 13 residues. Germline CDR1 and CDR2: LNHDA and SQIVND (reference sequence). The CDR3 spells CASPCGGDQPQHF. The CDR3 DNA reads TGTGCCAGTCCCTGTGGGGGGGATCAGCCCCAGCATTTT.

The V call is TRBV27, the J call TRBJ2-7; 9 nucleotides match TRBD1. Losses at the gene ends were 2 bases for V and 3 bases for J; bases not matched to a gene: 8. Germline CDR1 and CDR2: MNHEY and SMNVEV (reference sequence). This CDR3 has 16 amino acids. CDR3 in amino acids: CASSLPRGQGNYEQYF. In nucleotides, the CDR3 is TGTGCCAGCAGTTTACCCCGGGGACAGGGAAACTACGAGCAGTACTTC.

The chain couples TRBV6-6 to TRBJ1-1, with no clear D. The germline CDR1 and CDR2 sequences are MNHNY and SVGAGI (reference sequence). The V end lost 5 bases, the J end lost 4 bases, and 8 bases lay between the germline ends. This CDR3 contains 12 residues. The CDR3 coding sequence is TGTGCCAGCAGTCCTAGGGTCACTGAAGCTTTCTTT. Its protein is CASSPRVTEAFF.

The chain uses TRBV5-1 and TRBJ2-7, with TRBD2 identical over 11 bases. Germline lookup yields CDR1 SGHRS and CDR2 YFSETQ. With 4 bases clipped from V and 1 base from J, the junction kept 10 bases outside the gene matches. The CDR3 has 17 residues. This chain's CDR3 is CASSLTLAGGTSYEQYF. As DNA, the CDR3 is TGCGCCAGCAGCCTGACCTTAGCGGGAGGGACATCCTACGAGCAGTACTTC.

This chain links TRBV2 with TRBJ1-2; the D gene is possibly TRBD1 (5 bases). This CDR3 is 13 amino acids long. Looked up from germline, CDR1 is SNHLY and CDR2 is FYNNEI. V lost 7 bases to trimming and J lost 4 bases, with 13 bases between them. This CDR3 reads CASIGVEGYGYTF. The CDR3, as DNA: TGTGCCAGCATAGGGGTGGAGGGCTATGGCTACACCTTC.

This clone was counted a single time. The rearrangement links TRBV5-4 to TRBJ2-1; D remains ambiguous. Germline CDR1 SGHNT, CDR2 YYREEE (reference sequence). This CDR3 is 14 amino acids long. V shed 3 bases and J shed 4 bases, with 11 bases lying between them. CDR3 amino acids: CASSYSGSYNEQFF. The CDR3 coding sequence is TGTGCCAGCAGCTACTCCGGGTCATACAATGAGCAGTTCTTC.

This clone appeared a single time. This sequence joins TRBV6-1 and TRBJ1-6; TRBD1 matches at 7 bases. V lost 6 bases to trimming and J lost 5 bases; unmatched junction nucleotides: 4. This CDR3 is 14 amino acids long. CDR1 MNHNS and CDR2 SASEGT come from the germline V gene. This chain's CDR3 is CASRRDRDNSPLHF. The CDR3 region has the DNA TGTGCCAGCAGAAGGGACAGAGATAATTCACCCCTCCACTTT.

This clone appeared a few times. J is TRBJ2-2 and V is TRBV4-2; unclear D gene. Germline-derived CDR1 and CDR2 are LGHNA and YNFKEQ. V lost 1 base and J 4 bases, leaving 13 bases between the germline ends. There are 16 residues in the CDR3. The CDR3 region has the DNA TGTGCCAGCAGCCAAGTCCAAGCCTCCGTCACCGGGGAGCTGTTTTTT. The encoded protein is CASSQVQASVTGELFF.

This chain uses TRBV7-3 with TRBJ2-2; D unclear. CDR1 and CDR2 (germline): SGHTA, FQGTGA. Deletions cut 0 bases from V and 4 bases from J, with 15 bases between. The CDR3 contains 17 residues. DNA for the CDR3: TGTGCCAGCAGCTTAACAGGTGCACGGTCAGGCACCGGGGAGCTGTTTTTT. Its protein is CASSLTGARSGTGELFF.

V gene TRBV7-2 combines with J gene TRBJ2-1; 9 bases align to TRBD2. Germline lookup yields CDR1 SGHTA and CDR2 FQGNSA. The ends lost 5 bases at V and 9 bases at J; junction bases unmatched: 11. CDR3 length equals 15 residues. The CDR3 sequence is CASSPRFGSGSEQFF. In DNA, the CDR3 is TGTGCCAGCAGCCCTCGCTTCGGTAGCGGGAGTGAGCAGTTCTTC.

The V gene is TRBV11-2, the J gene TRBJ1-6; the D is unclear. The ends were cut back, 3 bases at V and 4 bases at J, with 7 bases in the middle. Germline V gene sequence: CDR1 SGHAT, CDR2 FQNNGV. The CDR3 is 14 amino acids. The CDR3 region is CASSFREYNSPLHF. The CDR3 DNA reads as TGTGCCAGCAGCTTCCGGGAATATAATTCACCCCTCCACTTT.

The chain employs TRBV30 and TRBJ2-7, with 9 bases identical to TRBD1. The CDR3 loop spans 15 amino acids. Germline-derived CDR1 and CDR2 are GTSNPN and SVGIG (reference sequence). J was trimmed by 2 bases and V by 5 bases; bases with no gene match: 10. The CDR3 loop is CAWGSPGQGAYEQYF. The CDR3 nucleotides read TGTGCCTGGGGATCCCCGGGACAGGGTGCCTACGAGCAGTACTTC.

The chain's CDR3 is CASSGDGRQPQHF. The DNA of the CDR3 is TGCGCCAGCAGCGGAGACGGAAGGCAGCCCCAGCATTTT. The V and J genes are TRBV5-1 and TRBJ1-5, with D uncertain. Germline CDR1 is SGHRS and CDR2 is YFSETQ. The CDR3 extends over 13 amino acids. V was cut by 4 bases and J by 7 bases, with 12 bases left in between. Variable domain in full (rest from reference TRBV5-1 and TRBJ1-5): KAGVTQTPRYLIKTRGQQVTLSCSPISGHRSVSWYQQTPGQGLQFLFEYFSETQRNKGNFPGRFSGRQFSNSRSEMNVSTLELGDSALYLCASSGDGRQPQHFGDGTRLSIL.

The CDR3 DNA is TGTGCCAGCAGGGCAGGGCCGAACACTGAAGCTTTCTTT. Translated, it gives CASRAGPNTEAFF. The rearrangement links TRBV6-4 to TRBJ1-1, with D tentatively TRBD1 (5 bases). From germline, CDR1 is MRHNA and CDR2 SNTAGT. Trimming took off 6 bases at V and 1 base at J, with 9 bases between the two ends. This CDR3 is 13 amino acids long.

This CDR3 is CASSVRGLAGTGELFF. In DNA form, the CDR3 reads TGCGCCAGCAGCGTGAGGGGACTAGCGGGGACCGGGGAGCTGTTTTTT. V gene TRBV5-1 combines with J gene TRBJ2-2; TRBD2 agrees at 13 bases. Germline loops: CDR1 SGHRS, CDR2 YFSETQ. The CDR3 is 16 amino acids. J lost 5 bases, V lost 4 bases, and 5 bases had no gene match.

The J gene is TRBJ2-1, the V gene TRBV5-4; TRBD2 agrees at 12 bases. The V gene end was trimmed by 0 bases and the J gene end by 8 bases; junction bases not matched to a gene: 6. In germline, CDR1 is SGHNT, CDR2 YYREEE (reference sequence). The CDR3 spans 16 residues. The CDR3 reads CASSLGLAGEGHEQFF. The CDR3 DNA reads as TGTGCCAGCAGCTTGGGACTAGCGGGAGAGGGCCATGAGCAGTTCTTC. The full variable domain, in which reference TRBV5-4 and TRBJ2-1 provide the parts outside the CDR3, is ETGVTQSPTHLIKTRGQQVTLRCSSQSGHNTVSWYQQALGQGPQFIFQYYREEENGRGNFPPRFSGLQFPNYSSELNVNALELDDSALYLCASSLGLAGEGHEQFFGPGTRLTVL.

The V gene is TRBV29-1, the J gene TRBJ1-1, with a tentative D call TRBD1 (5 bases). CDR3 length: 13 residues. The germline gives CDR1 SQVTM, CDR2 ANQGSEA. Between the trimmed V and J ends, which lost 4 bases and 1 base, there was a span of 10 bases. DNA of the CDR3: TGCAGCGTTGTGCGAGGGGAGAACACTGAAGCTTTCTTT. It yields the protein CSVVRGENTEAFF. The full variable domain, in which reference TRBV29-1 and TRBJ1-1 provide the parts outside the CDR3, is SAVISQKPSRDICQRGTSLTIQCQVDSQVTMMFWYRQQPGQSLTLIATANQGSEATYESGFVIDKFPISRPNLTFSTLTVSNMSPEDSSIYLCSVVRGENTEAFFGQGTRLTVV.

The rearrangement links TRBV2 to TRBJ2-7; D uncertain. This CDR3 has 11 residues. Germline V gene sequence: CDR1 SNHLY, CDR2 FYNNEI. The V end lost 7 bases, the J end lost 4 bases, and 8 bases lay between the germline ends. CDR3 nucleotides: TGTGCCAGCACCCGTGGTTACGAGCAGTACTTC. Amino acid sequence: CASTRGYEQYF.

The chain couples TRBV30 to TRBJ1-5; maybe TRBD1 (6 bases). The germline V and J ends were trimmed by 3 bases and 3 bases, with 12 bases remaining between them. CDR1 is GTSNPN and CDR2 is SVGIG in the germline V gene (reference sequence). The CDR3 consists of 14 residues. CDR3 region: CAWSDDRINQPQHF. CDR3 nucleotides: TGTGCCTGGAGCGATGACAGGATCAATCAGCCCCAGCATTTT.